These 22 T cell receptor beta chains were all obtained from the same sample, sequenced in a study of shared clonotypes between healthy human individuals. Clones were read by immunoSEQ multiplex PCR, and TCRdb kept only the in-frame ones, dropping some. This sample has millions of clones; roughly 94% occur once, and the top ten carry about 0.13%. The sequenced sample consisted of naive CD4+ T cells sorted from blood. Subset of the sample: CD45RA+ positively selected. Receptors originate from a man between 18 and 29 years old in good health.

This chain links TRBV5-6 with TRBJ2-5; TRBD2 aligns across 10 bases. Germline CDR1 is SGHDT and CDR2 is YYEEEE. Trimming removed 2 bases from V and 8 bases from J; junction bases left unmatched: 9. The CDR3 is made up of 15 amino acids. CDR3 nucleotides: TGTGCCAGCAGCTTTTTAGCGGGGGGCCGGGGAACCCAGTACTTC. Translation: CASSFLAGGRGTQYF.

The CDR3 bases are TGTGCCAGTAGTATAGTTGGGACAGAGAACTATGGCTACACCTTC. Amino acids: CASSIVGTENYGYTF. The chain carries TRBV19 and TRBJ1-2; 7 nucleotides align to TRBD1. Germline V CDR1 and CDR2: LNHDA, SQIVND (reference sequence). The CDR3 is 15 amino acids. The V gene end was trimmed by 1 base and the J gene end by 2 bases; junction bases not matched to a gene: 4.

This chain connects TRBV5-1 to TRBJ2-1; 10 bases align to TRBD1. Germline CDR1 and CDR2: SGHRS and YFSETQ. J gave up 6 bases and V 4 bases, and 4 bases lay outside the gene matches. The CDR3 spans 14 residues. In nucleotides, the CDR3 is TGCGCCAGCAGCGAGGACAGGGGGTTCAATGAGCAGTTCTTC. Protein: CASSEDRGFNEQFF.

The V call is TRBV15, the J call TRBJ1-2; 7 positions agree with TRBD1. V shed 1 base, J shed 7 bases, and the junction held 9 bases outside the gene matches. Germline lookup yields CDR1 LNHNV and CDR2 YYDKDF (reference sequence). This CDR3 region has 15 residues. The CDR3 DNA is TGTGCCACCAGCAGAGCTACGGCTTCAGGGGGTGGCTACACCTTC. The encoded protein is CATSRATASGGGYTF.

A remark on this clone: At the DNA level, this CDR3 is encoded by other sequences in the same sample as well. The CDR3 sequence is CASSYSGPSYEQYF. CDR3 nucleotides: TGTGCCAGCAGTTACTCGGGGCCCTCCTACGAGCAGTACTTC. The chain recombines TRBV6-6 with TRBJ2-7; a possible D gene is TRBD1 (5 bases). This CDR3 comprises 14 residues. Germline CDR1 and CDR2: MNHNY and SVGAGI (reference sequence). Trimming removed 0 bases from V and 0 bases from J, with 6 bases in between.

The V gene is TRBV18, the J gene TRBJ2-5, with no clear D. Trimming shortened V by 3 bases and J by 5 bases, and 10 bases separated the two germline ends. Per germline, CDR1 KGHSH and CDR2 LQKENI. The CDR3 sequence is 13 residues long. Here the CDR3 reads CASSPSILETQYF. The CDR3, as DNA: TGTGCCAGCTCACCTTCGATTTTGGAGACCCAGTACTTC. Using reference TRBV18 and TRBJ2-5 for the parts outside the CDR3, the full variable domain is NAGVMQNPRHLVRRRGQEARLRCSPMKGHSHVYWYRQLPEEGLKFMVYLQKENIIDESGMPKERFSAEFPKEGPSILRIQQVVRGDSAAYFCASSPSILETQYFGPGTRLLVL.

J is TRBJ1-5 and V is TRBV2; D might be TRBD1 (5 bases). CDR1 is SNHLY and CDR2 is FYNNEI in the germline V gene. V gave up 3 bases and J gave up 0 bases, with 9 bases separating them. This CDR3 contains 15 residues. The CDR3 reads CASSEGPISNQPQHF. The CDR3 DNA is TGTGCCAGCAGTGAGGGACCGATTAGCAATCAGCCCCAGCATTTT.

This clone has just one count. The CDR3 protein is CASSPTETDTQYF. The CDR3 region has the DNA TGTGCCAGCAGTCCGACAGAAACAGATACGCAGTATTTT. This chain connects TRBV5-4 to TRBJ2-3; D may be TRBD1 (5 bases). Per the germline V gene, CDR1 is SGHNT and CDR2 is YYREEE (reference sequence). V lost 5 bases and J 3 bases, leaving 10 bases between the germline ends. The CDR3 covers 13 residues. The entire variable domain, with the rest obtained from reference TRBV5-4 and TRBJ2-3, is as follows: ETGVTQSPTHLIKTRGQQVTLRCSSQSGHNTVSWYQQALGQGPQFIFQYYREEENGRGNFPPRFSGLQFPNYSSELNVNALELDDSALYLCASSPTETDTQYFGPGTRLTVL.

The CDR3 reads CASSAGHSTGELFF. The CDR3 DNA is TGTGCCAGCAGCGCGGGACATTCCACCGGGGAGCTGTTTTTT. This chain joins TRBV7-8 and TRBJ2-2; D is tentatively TRBD1 or TRBD2 (6 bases each). Trimming took 5 bases from V and 4 from J, leaving 11 bases between them. Germline V gene data show CDR1 as SGHVS and CDR2 as FQNEAQ. The length of the CDR3 is 14 residues.

The chain couples TRBV10-3 to TRBJ2-7; TRBD2 is a possible D gene (6 bases). This CDR3 region has 15 residues. V lost 6 bases and J 2 bases, leaving 17 bases between the germline ends. CDR1 is ENHRY, CDR2 SYGVKD, per germline. CDR3 residues: CAISPGLTLTYEQYF. Here the CDR3 DNA reads TGTGCCATCAGCCCTGGACTAACATTAACCTACGAGCAGTACTTC.

The chain employs TRBV5-1 and TRBJ1-1, with a tentative D call TRBD1 (5 bases). Per germline, CDR1 SGHRS and CDR2 YFSETQ. V was trimmed by 4 bases and J by 5 bases, leaving 15 bases between them. The CDR3 contains 14 residues. Here the CDR3 DNA reads TGCGCCAGCAGCACCGCGGGGGGTGGAACTGAAGCTTTCTTT. Amino acid sequence: CASSTAGGGTEAFF.

The chain carries TRBV5-4 and TRBJ2-5; no firm D call. V lost 2 bases and J lost 5, with 13 bases in between. CDR1 is SGHNT and CDR2 is YYREEE in the germline V gene (reference sequence). The CDR3 length is 14 residues. CDR3: CASSLQQVWETQYF. The CDR3 DNA follows: TGTGCCAGCAGCTTACAGCAGGTGTGGGAGACCCAGTACTTC.

Of note for this clone: One end of the junction fails to match germline, which may point to a read error. In the same sample, other DNA sequences code for this CDR3. The CDR3 DNA reads as TGTGCCAGCAGCCCAGAGACAGGGGGGGCCTACGAGCAGTATTTC. Translated, it gives CASSPETGGAYEQYF. The gene calls are TRBV7-6 and TRBJ2-7; TRBD1 matches at 9 bases. Germline V gene lookup returns CDR1 SGHVS and CDR2 FNYEAQ. This CDR3 comprises 15 residues.

In this sample, this clone turned up once. Distinct nucleotide sequences in the sample also encode this CDR3. This chain joins TRBV11-2 and TRBJ2-7; D may correspond to TRBD1 or TRBD2 (5 bases each). The CDR3 loop spans 13 amino acids. In germline, CDR1 is SGHAT, CDR2 FQNNGV. V was pared by 2 bases and J by 2 bases, with 7 bases between. Here the CDR3 reads CASSLRGAYEQYF. The CDR3, as DNA: TGTGCCAGCAGCTTAAGAGGGGCCTACGAGCAGTACTTC.

V is TRBV7-8 and J is TRBJ1-1; the D gene is possibly TRBD1 (5 bases). This CDR3 spans 14 amino acids. Germline CDR1 reads SGHVS; CDR2 reads FQNEAQ. Trimming took off 8 bases at V and 7 bases at J, with 20 bases between the two ends. CDR3 sequence (DNA): TGTGCCAGCTACCGGGGCAGCTTGGCGGGTGAAGCTTTCTTT. This codes for CASYRGSLAGEAFF.

The CDR3 here is CASSLVGAFAGETQYF. The DNA of the CDR3 is TGTGCCAGCAGCTTAGTTGGGGCTTTCGCCGGAGAGACCCAGTACTTC. This chain connects TRBV11-2 to TRBJ2-5; tentatively, D is TRBD1 (5 bases). The CDR3 spans 16 residues. The germline V and J ends were trimmed by 1 base and 4 bases, with 16 bases remaining between them. Germline V gene sequence: CDR1 SGHAT, CDR2 FQNNGV. The complete variable domain, with remaining parts taken from reference TRBV11-2 and TRBJ2-5, reads EAGVAQSPRYKIIEKRQSVAFWCNPISGHATLYWYQQILGQGPKLLIQFQNNGVVDDSQLPKDRFSAERLKGVDSTLKIQPAKLEDSAVYLCASSLVGAFAGETQYFGPGTRLLVL.

V usage is TRBV2 and J usage is TRBJ2-1, with 9 bases that match TRBD2. Germline V gene lookup returns CDR1 SNHLY and CDR2 FYNNEI. The CDR3 totals 17 residues. The junction had 10 bases not matched to a gene; V was cut back by 0 bases and J by 7 bases. Here the CDR3 reads CASSEARGRAHGNEQFF. The CDR3, as DNA: TGTGCCAGCAGTGAAGCGCGCGGGAGGGCCCATGGTAATGAGCAGTTCTTC.

The chain uses TRBV6-1 and TRBJ2-7, with 7 bases fitting TRBD2. Germline loops: CDR1 MNHNS, CDR2 SASEGT. V lost 8 bases and J lost 2; bases outside the gene matches: 21. This CDR3 has 18 residues. CDR3 in DNA: TGTGCCAGCTGTGCTGCCTTGGCGGCTAGCGGTCCACCCTACGAGCAGTACTTC. Its translation: CASCAALAASGPPYEQYF.

V usage is TRBV19 and J usage is TRBJ1-4; 10 positions agree with TRBD1. Germline V gene lookup returns CDR1 LNHDA and CDR2 SQIVND (reference sequence). The length of the CDR3 is 14 residues. Trimming at V came to 7 bases and at J to 8 bases, leaving 7 bases not matched to a gene. CDR3 coding DNA: TGTGCCAGTACCACGTCGGGACAGGGGGAAAAACTGTTTTTT. It specifies CASTTSGQGEKLFF.

This chain connects TRBV7-2 to TRBJ2-7; 8 nucleotides line up with TRBD2. The V gene end was trimmed by 8 bases and the J gene end by 5 bases; junction bases not matched to a gene: 8. The germline CDR1 and CDR2 sequences are SGHTA and FQGNSA. There are 13 residues in the CDR3. The CDR3 sequence is CASSKAGVNEQYF. Here the CDR3 DNA reads TGTGCCAGCTCGAAAGCGGGGGTCAACGAGCAGTACTTC.

With respect to this clone: This sample also contains other DNA sequences that code for the same CDR3. The genes are TRBV4-3 and TRBJ2-5; D call uncertain. Trimming removed 1 base from V and 4 bases from J, with 7 bases in between. In germline, CDR1 is LGHNA, CDR2 YSLEER. This CDR3 contains 13 residues. The CDR3 bases are TGCGCCAGCAGCCAAGTCTCGGGAGAGACCCAGTACTTC. Protein sequence: CASSQVSGETQYF.

The rearrangement links TRBV2 to TRBJ2-2; D ambiguous. With 10 bases removed from V and 6 bases from J, the gap between germline ends came to 12 bases. The V gene's germline CDR1 is SNHLY and CDR2 FYNNEI. The CDR3 length is 12 residues. The CDR3 reads CATGQRSGELFF. The CDR3 DNA reads as TGTGCCACCGGCCAGCGTTCCGGGGAGCTGTTTTTT.